Below, 2 T cell receptor beta chains from the same sample are listed, as sequenced in a study of regulatory T cells (dated by TCRdb to 2017 to 2018). Receptor libraries were prepared by the immunoSEQ multiplex PCR assay. The multiplex PCR used 52 forward TRBV primers and 13 reverse TRBJ primers, with assay-based and computational corrections for amplification bias. TCRdb holds this immuneACCESS table with in-frame rearrangements only. Some clones are missing; in checked studies, unresolved V genes explain under half, and the rest has no known cause. In this sample the table shows approximately 20,000 clones, roughly 93% of which occur a single time. 3% to 4% of the sample rests with the top ten. Sequences were obtained from CD8+ T cells sorted from blood. All receptors derive from a child aged 2-15 years with CD3G deficiency.

The V call is TRBV28, the J call TRBJ2-1, with 10 bases lining up with TRBD1. V lost 10 bases and J lost 7; bases outside the gene matches: 7. CDR3 length: 13 amino acids. Germline lookup yields CDR1 MDHEN and CDR2 SYDVKM. CDR3: CAIGQGVRNEQFF. CDR3 bases: TGTGCCATCGGACAGGGGGTCCGGAATGAGCAGTTCTTC.

A word on this clone: Additional DNA sequences in this sample encode the identical CDR3. The DNA of the CDR3 is TGTGCCAGCAGCTTAGGCACGCCCTACGAGCAGTACTTC. Protein sequence: CASSLGTPYEQYF. This chain joins TRBV11-2 and TRBJ2-7; D not certain. The CDR3 length is 13 residues. CDR1 is SGHAT and CDR2 is FQNNGV in the germline V gene. V lost 1 base and J 2 bases, leaving 6 bases between the germline ends. Full variable domain (rest looked up from reference TRBV11-2 and TRBJ2-7): EAGVAQSPRYKIIEKRQSVAFWCNPISGHATLYWYQQILGQGPKLLIQFQNNGVVDDSQLPKDRFSAERLKGVDSTLKIQPAKLEDSAVYLCASSLGTPYEQYFGPGTRLTVT.